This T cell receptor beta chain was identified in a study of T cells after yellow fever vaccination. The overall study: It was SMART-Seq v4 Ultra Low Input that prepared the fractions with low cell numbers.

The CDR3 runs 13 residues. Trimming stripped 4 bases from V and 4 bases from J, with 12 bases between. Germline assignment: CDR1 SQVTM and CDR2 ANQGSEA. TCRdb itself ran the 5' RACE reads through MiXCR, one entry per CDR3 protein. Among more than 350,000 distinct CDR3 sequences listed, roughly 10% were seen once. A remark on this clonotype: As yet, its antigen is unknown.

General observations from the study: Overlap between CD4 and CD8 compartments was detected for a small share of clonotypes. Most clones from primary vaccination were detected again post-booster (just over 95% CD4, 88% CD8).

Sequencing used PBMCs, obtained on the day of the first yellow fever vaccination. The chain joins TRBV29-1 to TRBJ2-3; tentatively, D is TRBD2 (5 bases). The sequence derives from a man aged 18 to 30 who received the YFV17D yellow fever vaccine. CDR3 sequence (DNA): TGCAGCGTTGGGGGTTCCGGGGCAGATACGCAGTATTTT. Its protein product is CSVGGSGADTQYF.